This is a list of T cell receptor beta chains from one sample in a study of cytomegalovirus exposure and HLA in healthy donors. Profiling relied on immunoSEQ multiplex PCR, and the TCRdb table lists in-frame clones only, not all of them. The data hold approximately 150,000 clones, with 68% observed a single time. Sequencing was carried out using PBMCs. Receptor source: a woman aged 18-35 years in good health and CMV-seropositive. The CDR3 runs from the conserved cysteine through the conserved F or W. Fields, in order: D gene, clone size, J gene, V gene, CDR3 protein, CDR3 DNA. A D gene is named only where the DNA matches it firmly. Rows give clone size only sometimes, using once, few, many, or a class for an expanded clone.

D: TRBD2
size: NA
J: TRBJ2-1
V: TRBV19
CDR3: CASTPGGSSYNEQFF
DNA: TGTGCCAGTACTCCGGGGGGGAGCTCCTACAATGAGCAGTTCTTC

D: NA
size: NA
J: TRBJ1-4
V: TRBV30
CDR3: CAWSVSHREKLFF
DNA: TGTGCCTGGAGTGTTTCCCACCGGGAAAAACTGTTTTTT

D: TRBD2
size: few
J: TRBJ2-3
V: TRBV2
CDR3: CASNRGLASTDTQYF
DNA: TGTGCCAGCAACCGGGGACTAGCCAGCACAGATACGCAGTATTTT

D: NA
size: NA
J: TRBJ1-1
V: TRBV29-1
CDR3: CSVEDHWGGAFF
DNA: TGCAGCGTTGAAGATCATTGGGGGGGAGCTTTCTTT

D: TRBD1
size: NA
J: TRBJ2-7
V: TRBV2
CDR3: CASSEAVGTVDYEQYF
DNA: TGTGCCAGCAGTGAAGCTGTGGGGACAGTAGATTACGAGCAGTACTTC

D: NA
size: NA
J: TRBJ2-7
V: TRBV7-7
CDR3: CASSLNIDSQPPKSYEQYF
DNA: TGTGCTAGCAGCTTAAATATTGACAGTCAGCCCCCAAAAAGCTACGAGCAGTACTTC

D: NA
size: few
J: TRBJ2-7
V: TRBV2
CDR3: CASSPAGLRSSYEQYF
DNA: TGTGCCAGCAGCCCTGCGGGCCTAAGGAGCTCCTACGAGCAGTACTTC

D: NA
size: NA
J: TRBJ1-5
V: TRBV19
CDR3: CASSSRSNQPQHF
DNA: TGTGCCAGTAGTTCACGGAGCAATCAGCCCCAGCATTTT

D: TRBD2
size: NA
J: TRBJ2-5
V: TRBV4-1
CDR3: CASSLRTSGSKFRETQYF
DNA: TGCGCCAGCAGCCTGAGGACTAGCGGGAGTAAGTTTAGAGAGACCCAGTACTTC

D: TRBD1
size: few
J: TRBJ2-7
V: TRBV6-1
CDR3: CASSEVGTGTYEQYF
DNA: TGTGCCAGCAGTGAAGTCGGGACAGGGACCTACGAGCAGTACTTC

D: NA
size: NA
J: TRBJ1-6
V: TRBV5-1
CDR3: CASSRVNSPLHF
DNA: TGCGCCAGCAGCCGTGTTAATTCACCCCTCCACTTT

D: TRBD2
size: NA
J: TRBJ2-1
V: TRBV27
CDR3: CATGTSGSYNEQFF
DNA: TGTGCCACCGGGACTAGCGGGAGTTACAATGAGCAGTTCTTC

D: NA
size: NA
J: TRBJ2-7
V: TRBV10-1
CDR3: CASSEPGKGYEQYF
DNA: TGCGCCAGCAGTGAGCCGGGGAAGGGCTACGAGCAGTACTTC

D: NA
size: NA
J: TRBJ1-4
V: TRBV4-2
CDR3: CASSQAVQGTNEKLFF
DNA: TGTGCCAGCAGCCAAGCGGTTCAGGGGACGAATGAAAAACTGTTTTTT

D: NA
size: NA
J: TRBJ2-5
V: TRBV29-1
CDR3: CSVAIAQETQYF
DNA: TGCAGCGTTGCAATAGCGCAAGAGACCCAGTACTTC

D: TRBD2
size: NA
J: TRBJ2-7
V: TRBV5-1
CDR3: CASSMSGTSLEQYF
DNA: TGCGCCAGCAGCATGTCCGGGACTAGCCTCGAGCAGTACTTC

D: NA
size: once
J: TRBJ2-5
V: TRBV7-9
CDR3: CASSLQVGIRETQYF
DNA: TGTGCCAGCAGCTTACAGGTGGGCATCCGAGAGACCCAGTACTTC

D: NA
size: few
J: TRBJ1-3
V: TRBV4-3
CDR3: CASSQDQGWVGNTIYF
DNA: TGCGCCAGCAGCCAAGATCAGGGCTGGGTAGGAAACACCATATATTTT

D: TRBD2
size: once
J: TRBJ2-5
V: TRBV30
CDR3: CAWSHGGETQYF
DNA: TGTGCCTGGAGTCACGGGGGGGAGACCCAGTACTTC

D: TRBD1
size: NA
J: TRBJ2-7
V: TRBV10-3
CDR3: CAISEGGGQGVYEQYF
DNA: TGTGCCATCAGTGAGGGAGGGGGACAGGGAGTCTACGAGCAGTACTTC

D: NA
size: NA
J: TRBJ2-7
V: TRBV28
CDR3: CASSPAYEQYF
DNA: TGTGCCAGCAGTCCAGCCTACGAGCAGTACTTC

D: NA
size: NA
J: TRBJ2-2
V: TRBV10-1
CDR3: CASSQNTGELFF
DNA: TGCGCCAGCAGTCAGAACACCGGGGAGCTGTTTTTT

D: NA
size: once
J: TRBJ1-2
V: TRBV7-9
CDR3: CASTQMGSLGELGGYTF
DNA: TGTGCCAGCACCCAAATGGGGTCTCTAGGGGAACTCGGAGGCTACACCTTC

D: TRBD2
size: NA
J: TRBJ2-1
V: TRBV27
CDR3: CASRRAGTSGRDEQFF
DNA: TGTGCCAGCAGACGAGCCGGGACTAGCGGGAGAGATGAGCAGTTCTTC

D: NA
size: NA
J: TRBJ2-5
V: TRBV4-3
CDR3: CASSLLLMAQETQYF
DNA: TGCGCCAGCAGCCTCTTGTTGATGGCACAAGAGACCCAGTACTTC

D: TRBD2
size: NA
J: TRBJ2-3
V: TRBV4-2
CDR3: CASSFSGTSGGLGTDTQYF
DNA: TGTGCCAGCAGCTTCTCCGGGACTAGCGGGGGTTTGGGCACAGATACGCAGTATTTT

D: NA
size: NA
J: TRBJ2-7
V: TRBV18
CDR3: CASSPNRQSSYEQYF
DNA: TGTGCCAGCTCACCCAACAGACAGAGCAGCTACGAGCAGTACTTC

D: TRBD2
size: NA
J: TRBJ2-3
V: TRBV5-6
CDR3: CASSLAGGGPVDTQYF
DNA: TGTGCCAGCAGCTTGGCCGGGGGAGGGCCGGTAGATACGCAGTATTTT

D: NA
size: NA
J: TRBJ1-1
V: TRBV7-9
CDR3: CASSLGRLVGDTEAFF
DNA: TGTGCCAGCAGCTTAGGTCGGTTGGTCGGGGACACTGAAGCTTTCTTT

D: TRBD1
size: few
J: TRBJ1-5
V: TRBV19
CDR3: CASSPTDRRSNQPQHF
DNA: TGTGCCAGTAGCCCTACGGACAGGCGTAGCAATCAGCCCCAGCATTTT

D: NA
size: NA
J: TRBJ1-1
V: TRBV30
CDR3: CAWSVQGSFTEAFF
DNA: TGTGCCTGGAGTGTACAGGGTTCTTTCACTGAAGCTTTCTTT

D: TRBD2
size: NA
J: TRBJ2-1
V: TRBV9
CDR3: CASSVRGLAGGSYNEQFF
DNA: TGTGCCAGCAGCGTAAGAGGACTAGCGGGGGGTTCCTACAATGAGCAGTTCTTC

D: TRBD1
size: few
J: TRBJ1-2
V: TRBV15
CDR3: CATSSGSGQFYGYTF
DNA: TGTGCCACCAGCAGTGGATCGGGACAGTTCTATGGCTACACCTTC

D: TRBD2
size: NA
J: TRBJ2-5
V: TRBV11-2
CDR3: CASSRRASGRGGTRETQYF
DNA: TGTGCCAGCAGCCGCAGAGCCTCAGGGCGCGGGGGGACTCGTGAGACCCAGTACTTC

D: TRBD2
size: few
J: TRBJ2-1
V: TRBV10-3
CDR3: CAIKGNSGDNEQFF
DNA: TGTGCCATCAAAGGGAATAGCGGGGACAATGAGCAGTTCTTC

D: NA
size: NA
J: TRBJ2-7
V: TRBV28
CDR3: CASSFMEEQYF
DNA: TGTGCCAGCAGTTTCATGGAGGAGCAGTACTTC

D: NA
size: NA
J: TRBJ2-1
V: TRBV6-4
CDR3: CASSEVLLPYNEQFF
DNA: TGTGCCAGCAGTGAAGTACTCCTTCCTTACAATGAGCAGTTCTTC

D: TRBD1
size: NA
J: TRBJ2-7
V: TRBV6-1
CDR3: CASSGQGSSYEQYF
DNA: TGTGCCAGCAGTGGACAGGGTAGCTCCTACGAGCAGTACTTC

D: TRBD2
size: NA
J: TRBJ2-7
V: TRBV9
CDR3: CASSVGTSARYEQYF
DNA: TGTGCCAGCAGCGTAGGGACTAGCGCCCGCTACGAGCAGTACTTC

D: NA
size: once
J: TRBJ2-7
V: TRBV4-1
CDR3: CASSPILAYSHEQYF
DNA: TGCGCCAGCAGCCCCATACTAGCCTATTCCCACGAGCAGTACTTC

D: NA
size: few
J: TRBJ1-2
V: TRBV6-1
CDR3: CASSEAWEGTHGYTF
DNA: TGTGCCAGCAGTGAAGCGTGGGAGGGGACCCATGGCTACACCTTC